Shown below are 11 T cell receptor beta chains from a single sample sequenced in a study of T cells after yellow fever vaccination. Via MiXCR, TCRdb re-called the 5' RACE reads, giving one row per CDR3 protein. The sample lists hundreds of thousands of distinct CDR3 sequences, 9.5% to 15% occurring once. The source material was CD4+ T cells sorted from PBMCs, sampled 15 days after the yellow fever booster vaccination. Source of these receptors: a young man who received the YFV17D yellow fever vaccine.

This clonotype was counted between two and nine times. This chain connects TRBV6-5 to TRBJ1-3; no reliable D call. The germline V gene has CDR1 MNHEY and CDR2 SVGAGI. CDR3 length: 15 residues. The ends were cut back, 4 bases at V and 0 bases at J, with 10 bases in the middle. This CDR3 is CASSFAPSSGNTIYF. Written as DNA, the CDR3 is TGTGCCAGCAGTTTCGCCCCGAGCTCTGGAAACACCATATATTTT.

A few counts support this clonotype. The chain recombines TRBV10-3 with TRBJ2-3; 9 bases are a match to TRBD2. The CDR3 totals 15 residues. Germline V gene data show CDR1 as ENHRY and CDR2 as SYGVKD. The ends lost 8 bases at V and 2 bases at J; junction bases unmatched: 8. The CDR3 DNA reads TGTGCCATCGAAGGTAGCGGGGGTCTCACAGATACGCAGTATTTT. It encodes CAIEGSGGLTDTQYF.

This clonotype was detected a few times. CDR3 nucleotide sequence: TGCGCCAGCAGCTACGACACAGGGTTTTCACCCCTCCACTTT. Translation gives CASSYDTGFSPLHF. The V and J genes are TRBV5-1 and TRBJ1-6; perhaps TRBD1 as D (6 bases). Germline CDR1 is SGHRS and CDR2 is YFSETQ. CDR3 size: 14 residues. Trimming shortened V by 3 bases and J by 9 bases, and 13 bases separated the two germline ends.

The V call is TRBV24-1, the J call TRBJ2-5; D is perhaps TRBD2 (6 bases). The V end was cut by 4 bases, the J end by 5 bases, with 16 bases between. The V gene's germline CDR1 is KGHDR and CDR2 SFDVKD. The length of the CDR3 is 15 residues. CDR3 nucleotide sequence: TGTGCCACCAGTGACCCACGACTTGGGGGGGAGACCCAGTACTTC. As protein: CATSDPRLGGETQYF.

The chain combines TRBV29-1 with TRBJ1-6; perhaps TRBD1 as D (5 bases). The CDR3 runs to 14 residues. Trimming stripped 4 bases from V and 7 bases from J, with 14 bases between. Germline CDR1 is SQVTM and CDR2 is ANQGSEA. CDR3: CSVGWGKGNSPLHF. The CDR3 nucleotides read TGCAGCGTTGGTTGGGGGAAAGGGAATTCACCCCTCCACTTT.

This clonotype has more than one count but fewer than ten. The J gene is TRBJ1-2, the V gene TRBV4-1; 9 positions agree with TRBD1. Trimming took 4 bases from V and 8 from J; bases not matched to a gene: 14. This CDR3 comprises 16 residues. The V gene's germline CDR1 is MGHRA and CDR2 YSYEKL. The CDR3 DNA follows: TGCGCCAGCAGCCCGAGCCCCACAGGGGGCTTATGGGGCTACACCTTC. Protein product: CASSPSPTGGLWGYTF.

This clonotype was detected only a few times. The chain is built from TRBV9 and TRBJ1-3; possibly TRBD1 for D (5 bases). Between the trimmed V and J ends, which lost 2 bases and 2 bases, there was a span of 8 bases. CDR1 is SGDLS and CDR2 is YYNGEE in the germline V gene. This CDR3 is built from 14 residues. In nucleotides, the CDR3 is TGTGCCAGCAGCGTCCAGGGTGCTGGAAACACCATATATTTT. This encodes CASSVQGAGNTIYF.

This clonotype has a count of ten or more. This chain joins TRBV5-1 and TRBJ2-2; no reliable D call. V lost 2 bases and J lost 5, with 7 bases in between. The CDR3 loop spans 13 amino acids. Germline V gene data show CDR1 as SGHRS and CDR2 as YFSETQ. CDR3 region: CASSFAGTGELFF. As DNA, the CDR3 is TGCGCCAGCAGCTTTGCCGGTACCGGGGAGCTGTTTTTT.

J is TRBJ2-7 and V is TRBV5-1; possibly TRBD1 for D (5 bases). The CDR3 covers 14 residues. CDR1 SGHRS and CDR2 YFSETQ come from the germline V gene. V lost 3 bases, J lost 0 bases, and 10 bases lay in between. The CDR3 reads CASSSVTASYEQYF. The CDR3 DNA sequence: TGCGCCAGCAGCTCGGTGACAGCCTCCTACGAGCAGTACTTC.

This clonotype was detected a few times. J is TRBJ2-6 and V is TRBV6-5, with D tentatively TRBD1 (5 bases). V lost 2 bases and J lost 3, with 11 bases in between. There are 16 residues in the CDR3. Germline V gives CDR1 MNHEY, CDR2 SVGAGI. The CDR3 sequence is CASSYQYRIGANVLTF. The DNA for the CDR3 is TGTGCCAGCAGTTACCAGTACAGGATTGGGGCCAACGTCCTGACTTTC.

The J gene is TRBJ1-3, the V gene TRBV9, with D tentatively TRBD1 (5 bases). CDR1 is SGDLS and CDR2 is YYNGEE in the germline V gene. The CDR3 covers 18 residues. The V gene lost 0 bases and the J gene lost 0 bases, with 16 bases spanning the gap. The CDR3 coding sequence is TGTGCCAGCAGCGTAGATTCCACAGGAACGATCTCTGGAAACACCATATATTTT. This gives the protein CASSVDSTGTISGNTIYF.